The rows below give T cell receptor beta chains drawn from one sample of a study of T cells after yellow fever vaccination. Via MiXCR, TCRdb re-called the 5' RACE reads, giving one row per CDR3 protein. Of under 700,000 distinct CDR3 sequences in the sample, about 17% were seen once. The specimen comprised PBMCs, sampled 5 days after the first yellow fever vaccination. These receptors originate from a man aged 18 to 35 who received the YFV17D yellow fever vaccine. Both conserved end residues are part of each CDR3.

CDR3	V	J
CATKGQREQFF	TRBV25-1	TRBJ2-1
CASSHTTDNYEQYF	TRBV4-1	TRBJ2-7
CASSLDVEGAGSSGNTIYF	TRBV11-2	TRBJ1-3
CATSRDRGDQPQHF	TRBV15	TRBJ1-5
CASSSQGLYGYTF	TRBV18	TRBJ1-2
CASSLQGLMDYGYTF	TRBV7-2	TRBJ1-2
CASSREQIYNEQFF	TRBV18	TRBJ2-1
CASSLADNEQFF	TRBV7-9	TRBJ2-1
CASSEGKGGEKLFF	TRBV25-1	TRBJ1-4
CASSNQGHNSPLHF	TRBV5-1	TRBJ1-6
CSADRTSGGGEQFF	TRBV29-1	TRBJ2-1
CASNQGSSSYEQYF	TRBV12-3/TRBV12-4	TRBJ2-7
CASSQGQGYGYTF	TRBV7-3	TRBJ1-2
CASSSLWGAEKLFF	TRBV18	TRBJ1-4
CASSPPGSPTEKLFF	TRBV11-2	TRBJ1-4
CASGQGALNTEAFF	TRBV19	TRBJ1-1
CASSPGGGVETQYF	TRBV14	TRBJ2-5
CSARDYLNDEKLFF	TRBV20-1	TRBJ1-4
CASSLGTRGPQETQYF	TRBV5-4	TRBJ2-5
CSARARVLNTEAFF	TRBV20-1	TRBJ1-1
CASSIYSGLAGVYEQYF	TRBV19	TRBJ2-7
CSVAQGNSNYGYTF	TRBV29-1	TRBJ1-2
CASSQEQKANYGYTF	TRBV4-3	TRBJ1-2
CAWRKGGTGSSYEQYF	TRBV30	TRBJ2-7
CSARSSHGGQYF	TRBV20-1	TRBJ2-7
CASSQEGTGRTGELFF	TRBV4-3	TRBJ2-2
CASSDRFSNQPQHF	TRBV2	TRBJ1-5
CASRRASGAGELFF	TRBV7-2	TRBJ2-2
CASSLSAGSEAFF	TRBV7-2	TRBJ1-1
CASSLVADRRSPPLHF	TRBV7-2	TRBJ1-6
CATSDSLAGSTDTQYF	TRBV24-1	TRBJ2-3
CASSLKRGHPETQYF	TRBV7-3	TRBJ2-5
CSAKTGLGNSPLHF	TRBV20-1	TRBJ1-6